The 30 T cell receptor beta chains listed next were all sequenced from one sample in a study of CD8+ T cells in alopecia areata. It was cDNA, reverse transcribed from extracted RNA, that served as the sequencing template. Using immunoSEQ multiplex PCR, the repertoire was profiled, and TCRdb retains in-frame clones only, with some absent. This table has 100,000 to 150,000 clones, approximately 49% appearing once. This specimen was CD8+ T cells sorted from blood, taken at week 0. The receptor set was obtained from a human donor with alopecia areata.

V usage is TRBV6-6 and J usage is TRBJ2-7; no definite D call. Germline V gene data show CDR1 as MNHNY and CDR2 as SVGAGI (reference sequence). The V and J ends lost 5 bases and 0 bases respectively, with 11 bases between them. The CDR3 contains 14 residues. In DNA form, the CDR3 reads TGTGCCAGCAGTGTGAGGCAGGACTCCTACGAGCAGTACTTC. The encoded protein is CASSVRQDSYEQYF.

This chain joins TRBV30 and TRBJ2-5, with 7 bases that match TRBD1. The V gene's germline CDR1 is GTSNPN and CDR2 SVGIG (reference sequence). The CDR3 contains 15 residues. The J segment lost 5 bases and the V segment lost 0 bases, leaving 9 bases of the junction unmatched. In DNA form, the CDR3 reads TGTGCCTGGAGTGTATCCGACAGGGACGGGGAGACCCAGTACTTC. Its translation is CAWSVSDRDGETQYF.

The chain couples TRBV7-6 to TRBJ2-3; no firm D call. The CDR3 sequence is 14 residues long. CDR1 is SGHVS and CDR2 is FNYEAQ in the germline V gene. Trimming shortened V by 4 bases and J by 6 bases, and 14 bases separated the two germline ends. This CDR3 reads CASSSGPTLDTQYF. CDR3 nucleotide sequence: TGTGCCAGCAGCTCGGGTCCCACCTTGGATACGCAGTATTTT.

The chain recombines TRBV9 with TRBJ1-2; 8 nucleotides align to TRBD1. The V gene's germline CDR1 is SGDLS and CDR2 YYNGEE. After removal of 0 bases from V and 6 bases from J, the junction contained 4 bases not matched to a gene. The CDR3 covers 14 residues. CDR3 sequence: CASSVGAGGNGYTF. CDR3 DNA sequence: TGTGCCAGCAGCGTAGGAGCAGGGGGCAATGGCTACACCTTC.

The chain employs TRBV27 and TRBJ2-7; 12 bases are shared with TRBD2. This CDR3 has 16 residues. The J segment lost 2 bases and the V segment lost 8 bases, leaving 10 bases of the junction unmatched. Germline values: CDR1 MNHEY, CDR2 SMNVEV (reference sequence). In nucleotides, the CDR3 is TGTGCCAGCGGTACTATTCTAGCGGGGGGGCCCTACGAGCAGTACTTC. Translating gives CASGTILAGGPYEQYF.

This rearrangement joins TRBV13 to TRBJ2-3; 7 positions agree with TRBD1. V lost 4 bases and J lost 0; bases outside the gene matches: 7. The CDR3 runs to 16 residues. Germline V gene lookup returns CDR1 PRHDT and CDR2 FYEKMQ (reference sequence). CDR3 loop: CASSSRDRASTDTQYF. CDR3 sequence (DNA): TGTGCCAGCAGCTCTAGAGACAGGGCGAGCACAGATACGCAGTATTTT.

The chain combines TRBV6-4 with TRBJ2-3; TRBD2 agrees at 10 bases. Germline lookup yields CDR1 MRHNA and CDR2 SNTAGT. V gave up 6 bases and J gave up 2 bases; unmatched junction bases: 5. The CDR3 has 15 residues. For the CDR3, the DNA is TGTGCCAGCAGCATCGGGACTAGCGACACAGATACGCAGTATTTT. Amino acids: CASSIGTSDTDTQYF.

There are a few counts of this clone. The gene calls are TRBV7-9 and TRBJ1-1, with D perhaps matching TRBD1 (6 bases). CDR1 and CDR2 from the germline V gene are SEHNR and FQNEAQ (reference sequence). V was trimmed by 5 bases and J by 6 bases, leaving 10 bases between them. The CDR3 consists of 12 residues. The CDR3 region has the DNA TGTGCCAGCAGCCAGCAGGGGTCTGAAGCTTTCTTT. It codes for CASSQQGSEAFF.

The chain couples TRBV9 to TRBJ2-1; 10 nucleotides align to TRBD2. With V trimmed by 0 bases and J by 5 bases, 8 bases remained unmatched. Germline assignment: CDR1 SGDLS and CDR2 YYNGEE. This CDR3 is 17 amino acids long. CDR3 sequence reads: CASSVARLAGGNNEQFF. In DNA, the CDR3 is TGTGCCAGCAGCGTAGCTCGGTTAGCGGGGGGCAACAATGAGCAGTTCTTC.

This clone was counted only a few times. CDR3 residues: CASSLDREGTDTQYF. CDR3 DNA: TGTGCCAGCAGCTTAGATCGGGAGGGCACAGATACGCAGTATTTT. This chain uses TRBV11-2 with TRBJ2-3; 7 nucleotides agree with TRBD2. The V and J ends lost 0 bases and 1 base, in that order; junction bases with no gene match: 1. The germline CDR1 and CDR2 sequences are SGHAT and FQNNGV. This CDR3 spans 15 amino acids.

This clone turned up a few times. The rearrangement uses TRBV13 and TRBJ2-2; 8 positions agree with TRBD2. The CDR3 spans 16 residues. Trimming removed 5 bases from V and 4 bases from J; junction bases left unmatched: 9. Germline V gives CDR1 PRHDT, CDR2 FYEKMQ (reference sequence). This CDR3 is CASSPGERGFTGELFF. As DNA, the CDR3 is TGTGCCAGCAGCCCGGGAGAGCGGGGGTTCACCGGGGAGCTGTTTTTT.

This clone was counted a few times. The chain links TRBV27 to TRBJ2-7; D gene uncertain. The germline V and J ends were trimmed by 6 bases and 5 bases, with 17 bases remaining between them. In germline, CDR1 is MNHEY, CDR2 SMNVEV (reference sequence). The CDR3 extends over 14 amino acids. CDR3 region: CASSSLGFGNEQYF. The CDR3 DNA sequence: TGTGCCAGCAGCTCCCTCGGGTTCGGCAACGAGCAGTACTTC.

The chain joins TRBV25-1 to TRBJ2-5; D is perhaps TRBD1 (6 bases). This CDR3 has 13 residues. Trimming took 4 bases from V and 7 from J, leaving 13 bases between them. The germline gives CDR1 MGHDK, CDR2 SYGVNS. CDR3 bases: TGTGCCAGCAGTGCCTCGGACAGTCTGACCCAGTACTTC. It specifies CASSASDSLTQYF.

In its sample, this clone was seen once. The chain links TRBV29-1 to TRBJ2-5, with 7 positions matching TRBD1. The CDR3 extends over 15 amino acids. Germline CDR1 is SQVTM and CDR2 is ANQGSEA. Trimming removed 6 bases from V and 1 base from J; junction bases left unmatched: 11. This chain's CDR3 is CSVLDPGQPQETQYF. In nucleotides, the CDR3 is TGCAGCGTCCTAGATCCGGGACAGCCCCAAGAGACCCAGTACTTC.

The chain recombines TRBV7-9 with TRBJ2-1; perhaps TRBD1 as D (6 bases). The germline gives CDR1 SEHNR, CDR2 FQNEAQ (reference sequence). The ends were cut back, 1 base at V and 10 bases at J, with 8 bases in the middle. The CDR3 is made up of 12 amino acids. In DNA form, the CDR3 reads TGTGCCAGCAGCTTAGTCAGGGGCGAGCAGTTCTTC. Residues: CASSLVRGEQFF.

In its sample, this clone was seen a few times. CDR3 in DNA: TGTGCCAGCAGCTTAGGTCGGGACGAGCAGTACTTC. Its protein is CASSLGRDEQYF. V gene TRBV13 combines with J gene TRBJ2-7; D is unresolved. V lost 0 bases and J lost 5, with 5 bases in between. The CDR3 totals 12 residues. Looked up from germline, CDR1 is PRHDT and CDR2 is FYEKMQ (reference sequence).

The gene calls are TRBV27 and TRBJ1-5; D call uncertain. This CDR3 region has 13 residues. The V and J ends lost 5 bases and 4 bases respectively, with 9 bases between them. Germline lookup yields CDR1 MNHEY and CDR2 SMNVEV (reference sequence). The CDR3 spells CASSRGMNQPQHF. CDR3 DNA: TGTGCCAGCAGTCGCGGGATGAATCAGCCCCAGCATTTT.

This sequence joins TRBV27 and TRBJ2-1, with TRBD2 matching over 13 bases. The CDR3 has 14 residues. Trimming cost V 5 bases and J 9 bases; bases outside gene matches: 4. The germline gives CDR1 MNHEY, CDR2 SMNVEV (reference sequence). CDR3 in DNA: TGTGCCAGCAGTCCGACTAGCGGGGGGAGTGAGCAGTTCTTC. Amino acid sequence: CASSPTSGGSEQFF.

The J gene is TRBJ1-2, the V gene TRBV19, with 7 positions matching TRBD1. Per germline, CDR1 LNHDA and CDR2 SQIVND (reference sequence). The junction had 4 bases not matched to a gene; V was cut back by 3 bases and J by 3 bases. This CDR3 is 14 amino acids long. CDR3 amino acids: CASSIDREDYGYTF. CDR3 in DNA: TGTGCCAGTAGTATTGACAGGGAGGACTATGGCTACACCTTC.

V usage is TRBV6-5 and J usage is TRBJ1-1; D is unresolved. With 2 bases removed from V and 2 bases from J, the gap between germline ends came to 15 bases. CDR3 length equals 16 residues. Germline V lookup: CDR1 MNHEY, CDR2 SVGAGI. For the CDR3, the DNA is TGTGCCAGCAGTTACAGCCCTGAACGGAGTAACACTGAAGCTTTCTTT. Amino acid sequence: CASSYSPERSNTEAFF.

This clone has only a few counts. The V call is TRBV29-1, the J call TRBJ1-2, with a tentative D call TRBD1 (6 bases). Trimming left V 5 bases short and J 3 bases short, with 13 bases between. The germline gives CDR1 SQVTM, CDR2 ANQGSEA. The CDR3 covers 13 residues. The CDR3 sequence is CSVRDTGDYGYTF. Written as DNA, the CDR3 is TGCAGCGTTAGGGACACTGGGGACTATGGCTACACCTTC.

This chain connects TRBV7-8 to TRBJ1-5, with 9 bases that match TRBD1. V shed 4 bases and J 0 bases; nucleotides not matched to a gene: 10. Germline lookup yields CDR1 SGHVS and CDR2 FQNEAQ. CDR3 size: 18 residues. The CDR3 sequence: CASSSTPGQGYSNQPQHF. DNA of the CDR3: TGTGCCAGCAGCTCAACCCCGGGACAGGGATATAGCAATCAGCCCCAGCATTTT. The entire variable domain, with the rest obtained from reference TRBV7-8 and TRBJ1-5, is as follows: GAGVSQSPRYKVAKRGQDVALRCDPISGHVSLFWYQQALGQGPEFLTYFQNEAQLDKSGLPSDRFFAERPEGSVSTLKIQRTQQEDSAVYLCASSSTPGQGYSNQPQHFGDGTRLSIL.

A few counts support this clone. The chain recombines TRBV4-1 with TRBJ2-7; TRBD1 matches at 9 bases. The V gene's germline CDR1 is MGHRA and CDR2 YSYEKL. The CDR3 consists of 16 residues. Unmatched junction bases numbered 4, after V lost 0 bases and J lost 1 base. In DNA, the CDR3 is TGCGCCAGCAGCCAAGATCGAGGACAGGGGTCCTACGAGCAGTACTTC. Protein: CASSQDRGQGSYEQYF.

This clone was picked up a small number of times. The junction shows a germline mismatch at one end, possibly a read error. The V call is TRBV29-1, the J call TRBJ2-1; TRBD2 matches at 13 bases. The CDR3 is 17 residues long. Germline CDR1 SQVTM, CDR2 ANQGSEA. This CDR3 is CSVDGLAGAPTYNEQLF. CDR3 coding DNA: TGCAGCGTTGACGGACTAGCGGGGGCCCCAACCTACAATGAGCAGCTCTTC.

The chain uses TRBV6-6 and TRBJ1-5; D uncertain. Per the germline V gene, CDR1 is MNHNY and CDR2 is SVGAGI (reference sequence). Trimming took off 2 bases at V and 0 bases at J, with 8 bases between the two ends. The CDR3 loop spans 15 amino acids. The CDR3 loop reads CASSYEQNSNQPQHF. The CDR3 DNA sequence: TGTGCCAGCAGTTACGAACAGAATAGCAATCAGCCCCAGCATTTT.

A few counts support this clone. This chain joins TRBV13 and TRBJ2-7, with D unclear. The CDR3 is 14 amino acids. Trimming pared 5 bases from V and 5 bases from J, leaving 16 bases between. Germline V gene sequence: CDR1 PRHDT, CDR2 FYEKMQ (reference sequence). The CDR3 region is CASSIPTLTNEQYF. CDR3 nucleotide sequence: TGTGCCAGCAGCATCCCGACCCTAACCAACGAGCAGTACTTC.

The rearrangement uses TRBV30 and TRBJ2-2, with no clear D. The CDR3 sequence is 12 residues long. The V end lost 2 bases, the J end lost 4 bases, and 5 bases lay between the germline ends. Germline CDR1 is GTSNPN and CDR2 is SVGIG (reference sequence). The CDR3 is CAWSHSTGELFF. CDR3 nucleotides: TGTGCCTGGAGTCATAGCACCGGGGAGCTGTTTTTT.

V and J are TRBV6-1 and TRBJ2-7; D perhaps matches TRBD2 (6 bases). The germline gives CDR1 MNHNS, CDR2 SASEGT. CDR3 length equals 12 residues. Trimming took 10 bases from V and 0 from J, leaving 10 bases between them. Here the CDR3 reads CATRGSSYEQYF. The CDR3 DNA reads as TGTGCCACCCGGGGGAGCTCCTACGAGCAGTACTTC.

The chain carries TRBV15 and TRBJ2-4; D remains unclear. This CDR3 has 14 amino acids. Germline loops: CDR1 LNHNV, CDR2 YYDKDF (reference sequence). V was cut by 1 base and J by 8 bases, with 12 bases left in between. CDR3 protein: CATSRVTLGDIQYF. The CDR3 nucleotides read TGTGCCACCAGCAGAGTTACACTTGGGGACATTCAGTACTTC.

V usage is TRBV4-2 and J usage is TRBJ1-2; weak D call: TRBD1 (6 bases). The germline V gene has CDR1 LGHNA and CDR2 YNFKEQ. The CDR3 is made up of 17 amino acids. V gave up 3 bases and J gave up 4 bases, with 21 bases separating them. CDR3 bases: TGTGCCAGCAGCCATGCCCCGGGGGGAGGAGGGGGCTATGGCTACACCTTC. It translates to CASSHAPGGGGGYGYTF.